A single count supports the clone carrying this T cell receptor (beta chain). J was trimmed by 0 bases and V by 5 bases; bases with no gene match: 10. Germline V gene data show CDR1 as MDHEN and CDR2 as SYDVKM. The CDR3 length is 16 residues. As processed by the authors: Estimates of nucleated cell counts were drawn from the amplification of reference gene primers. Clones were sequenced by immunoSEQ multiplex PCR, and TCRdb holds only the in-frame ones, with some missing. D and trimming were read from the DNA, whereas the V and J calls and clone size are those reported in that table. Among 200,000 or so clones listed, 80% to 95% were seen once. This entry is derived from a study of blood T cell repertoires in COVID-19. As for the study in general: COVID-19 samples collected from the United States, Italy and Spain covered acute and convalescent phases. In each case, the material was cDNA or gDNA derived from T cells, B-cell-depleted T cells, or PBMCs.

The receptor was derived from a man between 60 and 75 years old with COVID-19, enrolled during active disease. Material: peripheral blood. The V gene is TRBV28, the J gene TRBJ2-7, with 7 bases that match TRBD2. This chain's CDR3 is CASSATGTKPSYEQYF. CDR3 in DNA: TGTGCCAGCAGTGCCACCGGGACTAAGCCCTCCTACGAGCAGTACTTC.